This TCR beta chain was observed in a study of T cell responses to AZD1222 COVID-19 vaccine (dated by TCRdb to the early 2020s). Describing the broader study: AZD1222 recipients given second doses at about 4 weeks or at about 12 weeks were pooled, since spike-specific TCR depth and breadth were not found to differ between the two schedules. A total of around 240 trial participants underwent TCR sequencing, of whom about 210 received two doses of AZD1222 and some 25 received two doses of the MenACWY control vaccine. Enrollment into the trials was organized by age into subgroups of 18-55, 56-69 and 70-plus years, and those subgroups contained approximately 160, 26 and 62 TCR-sequenced participants, respectively. What the research found in general, with its limitations: Conclusions about previously exposed vaccinees are limited, since just five to seven AZD1222 recipients were seropositive for SARS-CoV-2 at baseline. A significant rise in spike-specific TCR breadth and depth was observed after two AZD1222 doses relative to day 0 and relative to MenACWY recipients. Participants were mostly white British and included more females than males, and it was suggested by the authors that clonal diversity may have been underestimated. Reportedly, almost half of the unique spike-specific TCRs recognized epitopes lying outside the regions that are mutated in the B.1.351 and B.1.1.7 variants. The 56-69-year group was small, and its depth increase did not reach significance, likely because of low power. Because no day 14 peak-response samples were available, the repertoires could be characterized only after the peak T cell response. The whole spike protein was spanned by vaccine-associated CD4 TCRs, and dominant responses were seen in regions 160-218 and 743-854.

The CDR3 regions of human TCRbeta chains were subjected to immunosequencing. Processing in the source paper ran as follows. TCRs in the repertoires were compared against a reference library of SARS-CoV-2-specific TCRs that had been generated with the MIRA antigen-specificity platform. Breadth meant the fraction of unique TCRs that were SARS-CoV-2-associated, whereas depth meant the fraction of total T cells that were SARS-CoV-2-associated. Each spike-specific TCR was assigned to its reactive spike region and to a CD4 or CD8 class using the MIRA data. Log10-transformed breadth and depth values were compared by one-way ANOVA with Sidak's multiple comparisons tests. TCRdb carries this immuneACCESS record with in-frame sequences only. Its versions omit some clonotypes, under half of them owing to an unresolved V gene in the studies checked, with the rest unexplained. V, J and clone size are taken as reported in that table, and D and trimming were inferred from the DNA itself. Present in this sample are about 130,000 clones, 75% to 90% of which were seen just once. Roughly 4.3% of the sample is held by the ten biggest clonotypes.

Note on this clone: Its cognate antigen has yet to be identified. Per-base quality was not reported, and no clone a single base away is much larger than it.

For CDR1 and CDR2, the germline V gene lists MNHEY and SVGAGI. Reading from cysteine to phenylalanine, the CDR3 counts 14 amino acids. Just the 42-base CDR3 DNA is kept, in frame starting at base 1. V and J are trimmed by 5 bases and 7 bases, and the gene matches miss 4 bases of the junction. Per the publication, the time point label means: baseline before first vaccination. The vaccinee samples were drawn from two UK trials, COV001 and COV002, one of which was a single-blind randomized controlled phase 2/3 trial testing AZD1222 (ChAdOx1 nCoV-19) in healthy adults. For TCRbeta chain sequencing, PBMC samples from trial participants were taken at day 0 and at day 28 after the second dose.

The receptor chain draws on TRBV6-5 and TRBJ1-6; TRBD1 lines up with 8 middle nucleotides. This specimen was peripheral blood, taken on day 0 of AZD1222 vaccination. The TCR comes from an adult in good health. The encoded CDR3 is CASSQGAWNSPLHF. Here is the DNA: TGTGCCAGCAGTCAGGGGGCTTGGAATTCACCCCTCCACTTT.